One sample yielded the 23 T cell receptor beta chains listed below, sequenced in a study of T cell responses to AZD1222 COVID-19 vaccine. Assay used: immunoSEQ multiplex PCR; TCRdb lists only in-frame clones, some missing. The profile shows over 70,000 clones, roughly nine tenths of them singletons. The specimen was peripheral blood, collected 28 days after the second AZD1222 dose. These TCRs come from an adult who received the AZD1222 COVID-19 vaccine.

This chain links TRBV6-2 or TRBV6-3 with TRBJ2-7, with 11 bases lining up with TRBD2. V trimming: 6 bases; J trimming: 6 bases; junction bases outside the gene matches: 7. The CDR3 runs 14 residues. Germline CDR1 MNHEY, CDR2 SVGEGT. The CDR3 region is CASSLAGGRSEQYV. The DNA for the CDR3 is TGTGCCAGCAGCCTAGCGGGAGGCCGTTCCGAGCAGTACGTC.

The sample holds one count of this clone. The chain combines TRBV5-1 with TRBJ1-1; TRBD1 matches at 9 bases. J was trimmed by 2 bases and V by 0 bases; bases with no gene match: 2. The CDR3 is 15 residues long. Germline CDR1 reads SGHRS; CDR2 reads YFSETQ. The CDR3 loop is CASSLGDRANTEAFF. The CDR3 DNA sequence: TGCGCCAGCAGCTTGGGGGACAGGGCCAACACTGAAGCTTTCTTT.

V is TRBV13 and J is TRBJ2-2; D is perhaps TRBD1 or TRBD2 (5 bases each). The V end was cut by 4 bases, the J end by 4 bases, with 13 bases between. The germline V gene encodes CDR1 PRHDT and CDR2 FYEKMQ (reference sequence). The CDR3 sequence is 15 residues long. CDR3 coding DNA: TGTGCCAGCAGCTCGGGACCCGGTGGCACCGGGGAGCTGTTTTTT. Its protein product is CASSSGPGGTGELFF.

With regard to this clone: The germline gene is not matched at one end of the junction; a read error may be the cause. The chain combines TRBV12-5 with TRBJ2-7, with D possibly being TRBD1 (6 bases). The CDR3 length is 16 residues. Germline CDR1 is LGHNT and CDR2 is FRNRAP. The CDR3 region has the DNA TGTGCTAGTGGTTTGTCGCAGGGGTTTTACTCCTACGGGCAGTACTTC. As protein: CASGLSQGFYSYGQYF.

The chain couples TRBV5-1 to TRBJ1-1; no reliable D call. V shed 0 bases and J shed 0 bases, with 3 bases lying between them. CDR1 SGHRS and CDR2 YFSETQ come from the germline V gene. The CDR3 is 13 amino acids. The CDR3 DNA is TGCGCCAGCAGCTTGGCGTTGAACACTGAAGCTTTCTTT. It is translated as CASSLALNTEAFF. Using reference TRBV5-1 and TRBJ1-1 for the parts outside the CDR3, the full variable domain is KAGVTQTPRYLIKTRGQQVTLSCSPISGHRSVSWYQQTPGQGLQFLFEYFSETQRNKGNFPGRFSGRQFSNSRSEMNVSTLELGDSALYLCASSLALNTEAFFGQGTRLTVV.

This chain connects TRBV29-1 to TRBJ2-3; D remains unclear. From germline, CDR1 is SQVTM and CDR2 ANQGSEA. With 2 bases removed from V and 3 bases from J, the gap between germline ends came to 0 bases. There are 10 residues in the CDR3. This CDR3 is CSVETDTQYF. CDR3 bases: TGCAGCGTTGAAACAGATACGCAGTATTTT.

The J gene is TRBJ2-7, the V gene TRBV3-1 (or the pseudogene TRBV3-2); D is unresolved. The germline CDR1 and CDR2 sequences are LGHDT and YNNKEL (reference sequence). V lost 0 bases and J lost 3, with 6 bases in between. The CDR3 runs to 13 residues. The CDR3 here is CASSQDPNYEQYF. CDR3 in DNA: TGTGCCAGCAGCCAAGACCCCAACTACGAGCAGTACTTC.

The V and J genes are TRBV18 and TRBJ2-5; 7 bases align to TRBD1. The CDR3 has 16 amino acids. V dropped 1 base and J dropped 4; count of bases not matched to a gene: 9. Germline values: CDR1 KGHSH, CDR2 LQKENI. CDR3 coding DNA: TGTGCCAGCTCACCACTGGCAGGGGGTTCGGGAGAGACCCAGTACTTC. Translated: CASSPLAGGSGETQYF.

The chain employs TRBV19 and TRBJ1-5; D unclear. CDR3 length equals 15 residues. Trimming stripped 1 base from V and 1 base from J, with 8 bases between. Germline CDR1 is LNHDA and CDR2 is SQIVND (reference sequence). CDR3 residues: CASSIVRESNQPQHF. CDR3 DNA sequence: TGTGCCAGTAGTATAGTCAGAGAGAGCAATCAGCCCCAGCATTTT.

The V and J genes are TRBV7-2 and TRBJ1-1; weak D call: TRBD1 (6 bases). V lost 5 bases and J lost 5, with 18 bases in between. The CDR3 totals 15 residues. The germline V gene has CDR1 SGHTA and CDR2 FQGNSA. CDR3 in DNA: TGTGCCAGCAGCCCTGGAGGGGCAGGGGTTACTGAAGCTTTCTTT. Protein: CASSPGGAGVTEAFF.

This clone was counted a single time. This chain connects TRBV7-2 to TRBJ2-3, with 11 bases that match TRBD2. The germline V gene encodes CDR1 SGHTA and CDR2 FQGNSA. V shed 5 bases and J 0 bases; nucleotides not matched to a gene: 13. This CDR3 spans 19 amino acids. The CDR3 coding sequence is TGTGCCAGCAGCCCAACGAGTCTAGCGGGGGGCACTAGCACAGATACGCAGTATTTT. Its protein is CASSPTSLAGGTSTDTQYF.

The chain employs TRBV3-1 (or the pseudogene TRBV3-2) and TRBJ2-2; no reliable D call. V lost 2 bases to trimming and J lost 7 bases, with 17 bases between them. This CDR3 is 16 amino acids long. Germline V gene data show CDR1 as LGHDT and CDR2 as YNNKEL (reference sequence). The CDR3 sequence: CASSQSAKGKHGELFF. For the CDR3, the DNA is TGTGCCAGCAGCCAATCTGCCAAGGGCAAACACGGGGAGCTGTTTTTT.

This sequence joins TRBV5-1 and TRBJ2-3; D is possibly TRBD2 (6 bases). The V end was cut by 1 base, the J end by 0 bases, with 18 bases between. The CDR3 runs 18 residues. Germline loops: CDR1 SGHRS, CDR2 YFSETQ. CDR3 amino acids: CASSLLAADYASTDTQYF. The DNA of the CDR3 is TGCGCCAGCAGCTTGCTGGCGGCGGACTATGCTAGCACAGATACGCAGTATTTT.

This clone was seen more than once but under ten times. The chain employs TRBV4-1 and TRBJ1-4; D is uncertain. Germline-derived CDR1 and CDR2 are MGHRA and YSYEKL. This CDR3 is built from 15 residues. Trimming took 0 bases from V and 6 from J, leaving 11 bases between them. This CDR3 reads CASSQDRQTYEKLFF. In nucleotides, the CDR3 is TGCGCCAGCAGCCAAGATCGGCAGACCTATGAAAAACTGTTTTTT.

The chain joins TRBV12-3 or TRBV12-4 to TRBJ2-1; the D gene is possibly TRBD2 (6 bases). Trimming left V 3 bases short and J 13 bases short, with 13 bases between. CDR3 length: 12 amino acids. CDR3 in amino acids: CASSFTSYRQFF. In nucleotides, the CDR3 is TGTGCCAGCAGTTTCACTAGCTACCGACAGTTCTTC.

V is TRBV3-1 (or the pseudogene TRBV3-2) and J is TRBJ2-7, with 10 nucleotides matching TRBD2. The CDR3 contains 15 residues. The V segment lost 1 base and the J segment 9 bases; nucleotides outside the gene matches: 9. CDR1 is LGHDT, CDR2 YNNKEL, per germline (reference sequence). This CDR3 is CASSQGLAGATVQYF. CDR3 DNA sequence: TGTGCCAGCAGCCAAGGGCTAGCGGGGGCCACGGTGCAGTACTTC.

The V call is TRBV7-2, the J call TRBJ1-2, with 7 bases fitting TRBD1. This CDR3 has 15 amino acids. CDR1 and CDR2 (germline): SGHTA, FQGNSA. Trimming took 5 bases from V and 4 from J; bases not matched to a gene: 10. CDR3 amino acids: CASSQQPGQSYGYTF. The DNA of the CDR3 is TGTGCCAGCAGCCAGCAGCCGGGACAGTCCTATGGCTACACCTTC.

The V call is TRBV18, the J call TRBJ1-1, with D possibly TRBD1 on 5 matching bases. Germline CDR1 is KGHSH and CDR2 is LQKENI. This CDR3 spans 14 amino acids. Trimming removed 6 bases at V and 1 base at J, with 12 bases between. The CDR3 sequence is CASSLVGGNTEAFF. The CDR3, as DNA: TGTGCCAGCTCCCTCGTCGGGGGGAACACTGAAGCTTTCTTT.

This clone was seen a single time. The V and J genes are TRBV5-1 and TRBJ1-6, with 7 bases aligning to TRBD1. This CDR3 comprises 16 residues. V lost 3 bases, J lost 4 bases, and 7 bases stayed unmatched. Germline CDR1 SGHRS, CDR2 YFSETQ. The CDR3 DNA reads as TGCGCCAGCAGCTCCGGGACAGACTATTATAATTCACCCCTCCACTTT. Protein sequence: CASSSGTDYYNSPLHF.

This chain connects TRBV6-5 to TRBJ1-1; no definite D call. The CDR3 extends over 15 amino acids. Germline lookup yields CDR1 MNHEY and CDR2 SVGAGI. Trimming left V 1 base short and J 1 base short, with 10 bases between. This CDR3 is CASSYFLGENTEAFF. The CDR3 DNA is TGTGCCAGCAGTTACTTTCTTGGGGAGAACACTGAAGCTTTCTTT.

In this sample, this clone turned up many times. The chain is built from TRBV5-8 and TRBJ2-7; possible D gene TRBD2, 6 bases. The CDR3 is 16 residues long. Trimming left V 2 bases short and J 2 bases short, with 17 bases between. In germline, CDR1 is SGHTS, CDR2 YDEGEE. The CDR3 DNA sequence: TGTGCCAGCAGCTTAGGGTCTCGGGAGCTCGCCTACGAGCAGTACGTC. Protein: CASSLGSRELAYEQYV.

The chain employs TRBV7-6 and TRBJ2-1; D ambiguous. The CDR3 is made up of 17 amino acids. Germline CDR1 reads SGHVS; CDR2 reads FNYEAQ. Trimming left V 3 bases short and J 0 bases short, with 15 bases between. In DNA, the CDR3 is TGTGCCAGCAGCTTGGCGTACGATCCTCACTCCTACAATGAGCAGTTCTTC. The encoded protein is CASSLAYDPHSYNEQFF. The complete variable domain, with remaining parts taken from reference TRBV7-6 and TRBJ2-1, reads GAGVSQSPRYKVTKRGQDVALRCDPISGHVSLYWYRQALGQGPEFLTYFNYEAQQDKSGLPNDRFSAERPEGSISTLTIQRTEQRDSAMYRCASSLAYDPHSYNEQFFGPGTRLTVL.

The rearrangement links TRBV27 to TRBJ1-2; weak D call: TRBD1 (5 bases). Germline lookup yields CDR1 MNHEY and CDR2 SMNVEV (reference sequence). The V end lost 2 bases, the J end lost 0 bases, and 10 bases lay between the germline ends. The CDR3 has 15 residues. CDR3 sequence reads: CASSLGAYPNYGYTF. The DNA for the CDR3 is TGTGCCAGCAGTTTAGGGGCATACCCTAACTATGGCTACACCTTC.